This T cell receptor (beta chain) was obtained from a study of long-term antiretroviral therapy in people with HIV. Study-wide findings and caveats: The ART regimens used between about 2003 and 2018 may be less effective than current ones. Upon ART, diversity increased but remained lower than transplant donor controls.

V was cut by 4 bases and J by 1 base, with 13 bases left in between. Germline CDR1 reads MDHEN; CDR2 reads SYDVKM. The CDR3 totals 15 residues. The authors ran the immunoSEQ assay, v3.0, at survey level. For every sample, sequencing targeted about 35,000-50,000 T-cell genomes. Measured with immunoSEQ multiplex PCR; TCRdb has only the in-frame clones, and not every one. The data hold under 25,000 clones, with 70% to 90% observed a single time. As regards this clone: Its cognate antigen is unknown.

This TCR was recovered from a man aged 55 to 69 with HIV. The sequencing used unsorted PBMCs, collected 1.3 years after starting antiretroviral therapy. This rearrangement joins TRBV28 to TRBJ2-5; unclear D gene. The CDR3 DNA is TGTGCCAGCAGTTCCCCTCGCGGCATCCAAGAGACCCAGTACTTC. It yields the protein CASSSPRGIQETQYF.